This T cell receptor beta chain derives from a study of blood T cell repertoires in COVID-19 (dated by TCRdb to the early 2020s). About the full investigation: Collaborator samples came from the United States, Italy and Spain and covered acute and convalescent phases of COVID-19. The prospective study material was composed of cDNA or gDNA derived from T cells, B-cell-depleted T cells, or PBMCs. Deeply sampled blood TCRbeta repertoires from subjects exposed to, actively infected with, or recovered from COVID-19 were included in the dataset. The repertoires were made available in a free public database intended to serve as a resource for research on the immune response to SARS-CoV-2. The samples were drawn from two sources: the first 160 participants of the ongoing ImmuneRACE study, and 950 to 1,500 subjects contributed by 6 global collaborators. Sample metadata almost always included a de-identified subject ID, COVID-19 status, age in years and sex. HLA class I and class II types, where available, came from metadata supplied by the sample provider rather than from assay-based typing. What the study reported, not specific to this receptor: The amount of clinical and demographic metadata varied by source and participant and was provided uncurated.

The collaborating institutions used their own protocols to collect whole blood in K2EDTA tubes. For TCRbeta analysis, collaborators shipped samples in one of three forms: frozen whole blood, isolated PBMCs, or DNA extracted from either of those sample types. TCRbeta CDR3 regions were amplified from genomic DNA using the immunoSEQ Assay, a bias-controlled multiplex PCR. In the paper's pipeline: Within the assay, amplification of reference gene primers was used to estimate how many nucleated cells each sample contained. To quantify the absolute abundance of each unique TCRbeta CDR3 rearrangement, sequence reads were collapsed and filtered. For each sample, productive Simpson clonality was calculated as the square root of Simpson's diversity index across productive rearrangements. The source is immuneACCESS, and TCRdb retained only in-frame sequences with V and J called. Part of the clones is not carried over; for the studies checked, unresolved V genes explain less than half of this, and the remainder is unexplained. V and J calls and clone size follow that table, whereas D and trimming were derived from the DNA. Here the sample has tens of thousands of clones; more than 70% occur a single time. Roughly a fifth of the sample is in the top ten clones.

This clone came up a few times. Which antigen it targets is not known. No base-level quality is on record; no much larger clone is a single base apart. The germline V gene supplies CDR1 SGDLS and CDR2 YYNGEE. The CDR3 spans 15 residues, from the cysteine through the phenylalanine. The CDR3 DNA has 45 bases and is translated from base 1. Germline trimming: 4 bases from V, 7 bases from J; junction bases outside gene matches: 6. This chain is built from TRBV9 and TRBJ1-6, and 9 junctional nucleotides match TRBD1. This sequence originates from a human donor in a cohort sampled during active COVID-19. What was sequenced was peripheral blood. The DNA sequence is TGTGCCAGCAGCCCAGGACAGGGGAAGAATTCACCCCTCCACTTT. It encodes CASSPGQGKNSPLHF.